Listed here are 10 T cell receptor beta chains from one sample, sequenced in a study of T cells in Graves' hyperthyroidism and ophthalmopathy. Using RNA transcripts as the source, TCR beta CDR3 regions were amplified. The HTBI set primed first-round TCR CDR3 RT-PCR. TCRdb fed the multiplex PCR reads into MiXCR, producing one record per CDR3 protein. The profile covers 490,000 or so distinct CDR3 sequences, with approximately 48% appearing a single time and about 45% taken by the ten largest. Sequencing input: peripheral blood or thyroid tissue (not recorded which). All receptors derive from an adult woman with Graves' disease, either hyperthyroidism or ophthalmopathy (not recorded which).

At least ten counts were recorded for this clonotype. The rearrangement joins TRBV4-1 to TRBJ1-6; D gene uncertain. The CDR3 is 14 amino acids. V was clipped by 1 base and J by 7 bases, with 8 bases between them. The germline CDR1 and CDR2 sequences are MGHRA and YSYEKL. As DNA, the CDR3 is TGCGCCAGCAGCCAAGGCAGACTGAATTCACCCCTCCACTTT. Protein sequence: CASSQGRLNSPLHF.

The chain couples TRBV6-2 or TRBV6-3 to TRBJ1-1, with a tentative D call TRBD1 (6 bases). This CDR3 spans 14 amino acids. Trimming took 8 bases from V and 11 from J, leaving 24 bases between them. CDR1 and CDR2 (germline): MNHEY, SVGEGT. The CDR3 protein is CASSPPRTDLHAFF. CDR3 nucleotide sequence: TGTGCCAGCTCACCACCCCGGACAGACCTGCACGCTTTCTTT.

As to this clonotype: Because the CDR3 is missing its conserved closing phenylalanine or tryptophan, this is likely a read error. The DNA is left out, because the CDR3 cannot be placed on it with certainty; the CDR3 is given as TCRdb lists it. The chain employs TRBV19 and TRBJ1-5. The CDR3 is made up of 15 amino acids, end residues included. Germline lookup yields CDR1 LNHDA and CDR2 SQIVND (reference sequence). The chain's CDR3 is CASSREGTSNQPRHS.

CDR3 nucleotide sequence: TGTGCCAGCACTAGGACTGGCTCCTACGAGCAGTACTTC. Its protein is CASTRTGSYEQYF. The gene calls are TRBV7-9 and TRBJ2-7, with D perhaps TRBD2 (5 bases). V was trimmed by 7 bases and J by 0 bases, leaving 10 bases between them. This CDR3 spans 13 amino acids. Per the germline V gene, CDR1 is SEHNR and CDR2 is FQNEAQ (reference sequence).

This clonotype was seen many times. V and J are TRBV9 and TRBJ1-5; TRBD1 is a possible D gene (5 bases). V lost 4 bases to trimming and J lost 1 base, with 9 bases between them. From germline, CDR1 is SGDLS and CDR2 YYNGEE. The CDR3 loop spans 14 amino acids. CDR3: CASSPGGSNQPQHF. In DNA, the CDR3 is TGTGCCAGCAGCCCCGGGGGGAGCAATCAGCCCCAGCATTTT.

The V and J genes are TRBV7-2 and TRBJ2-5; the D is unclear. V shed 3 bases and J shed 5 bases, with 16 bases lying between them. From germline, CDR1 is SGHTA and CDR2 FQGNSA. The CDR3 spans 15 residues. The CDR3 region has the DNA TGTGCCAGCAGCTTCCTAGTGTACACCGGGGAGACCCAGTACTTC. Translated, it gives CASSFLVYTGETQYF.

The rearrangement uses TRBV4-3 and TRBJ2-3, with 9 positions matching TRBD1. The CDR3 has 16 residues. Germline V CDR1 and CDR2: LGHNA, YSLEER. The V and J ends lost 2 bases and 2 bases, in that order; junction bases with no gene match: 5. Here the CDR3 reads CASSQYGTGTTDTQYF. CDR3 DNA sequence: TGCGCCAGCAGCCAATACGGGACAGGGACCACAGATACGCAGTATTTT.

The chain is built from TRBV24-1 and TRBJ1-2; 8 bases map to TRBD1. This CDR3 comprises 13 residues. Germline V gives CDR1 KGHDR, CDR2 SFDVKD. The trim removed 4 bases at V and 6 bases at J, leaving 3 bases unmatched. The CDR3: CATSESRGHGYTF. CDR3 DNA sequence: TGTGCCACCAGTGAGTCCAGGGGGCATGGCTACACCTTC.

V usage is TRBV9 and J usage is TRBJ1-6; TRBD1 matches 9 bases. CDR3 length equals 15 residues. V shed 3 bases and J 8 bases; nucleotides not matched to a gene: 6. CDR1 and CDR2 (germline): SGDLS, YYNGEE. CDR3 protein: CASSEHRGPDSPLHF. The CDR3 nucleotides are TGTGCCAGCAGCGAACACAGGGGGCCAGATTCACCCCTCCACTTT.

This chain connects TRBV29-1 to TRBJ1-2; D call uncertain. The germline V gene has CDR1 SQVTM and CDR2 ANQGSEA. The CDR3 consists of 12 residues. V was pared by 1 base and J by 4 bases, with 7 bases between. The DNA for the CDR3 is TGCAGCGTTGAAGCAGAGAGCTATGGCTACACCTTC. Its protein product is CSVEAESYGYTF.